This T cell receptor beta chain emerged from a study of T cells in Graves' hyperthyroidism and ophthalmopathy. Germline V gene sequence: CDR1 SEHNR, CDR2 FQNEAQ (reference sequence). V was pared by 5 bases and J by 6 bases, with 14 bases between. The length of the CDR3 is 14 residues. Amplified TCR beta CDR3 regions derived from RNA transcripts. Carried out on the TCR CDR3, a first-round RT-PCR used the HTBI primer set. Each CDR3 protein is one row after TCRdb ran MiXCR on the multiplex PCR reads. The sample contains approximately 640,000 distinct CDR3 sequences, around 15% of which appear only once. The chain links TRBV7-9 to TRBJ1-5, with no clear D. This receptor was obtained from a woman aged 25 to 45 with Graves' hyperthyroidism. Sequences were obtained from blood. Here the CDR3 reads CASSHEWASQPQHF. CDR3 coding DNA: TGTGCCAGCAGCCACGAGTGGGCGAGTCAGCCCCAGCATTTT.